One and the same sample provided the 20 T cell receptor beta chains below, sequenced in a study of cytomegalovirus exposure and HLA in healthy donors. The PCR was carried out with 60 Vbeta primers and 13 Jbeta primers. Clones were sequenced by immunoSEQ multiplex PCR, and TCRdb holds only the in-frame ones, with some missing. The sample carries about 59,000 clones, just under 75% recorded once. Sequencing was carried out using PBMCs. These receptors originate from a man between 25 and 39 years old in good health and CMV-seropositive.

This clone turned up a few times. This sequence joins TRBV6-5 and TRBJ1-2; 8 nucleotides line up with TRBD1. CDR1 and CDR2 (germline): MNHEY, SVGAGI. The V and J ends lost 4 bases and 4 bases, in that order; junction bases with no gene match: 5. This CDR3 has 14 amino acids. This CDR3 reads CASSFTGGGYGYTF. CDR3 sequence (DNA): TGTGCCAGCAGTTTCACAGGGGGGGGCTATGGCTACACCTTC.

V gene TRBV4-2 combines with J gene TRBJ1-3; D call uncertain. The CDR3 is 17 residues long. Germline V gives CDR1 LGHNA, CDR2 YNFKEQ. The V and J ends lost 4 bases and 1 base respectively, with 17 bases between them. DNA for the CDR3: TGTGCCAGCAGCCCATCCCTGGGCCTAATATCTGGAAACACCATATATTTT. Translation gives CASSPSLGLISGNTIYF.

The chain has TRBV2 and TRBJ1-1; 9 bases align to TRBD1. This CDR3 has 13 amino acids. V lost 10 bases to trimming and J lost 2 bases; unmatched junction nucleotides: 5. Looked up from germline, CDR1 is SNHLY and CDR2 is FYNNEI. CDR3 protein: CATGQGLNTEAFF. The CDR3 nucleotides read TGTGCCACCGGACAGGGGCTTAACACTGAAGCTTTCTTT.

The chain joins TRBV4-2 to TRBJ1-2; the match to TRBD1 covers 10 bases. The CDR3 runs 16 residues. Germline V gives CDR1 LGHNA, CDR2 YNFKEQ. Losses at the gene ends were 4 bases for V and 8 bases for J; bases not matched to a gene: 13. The CDR3, as DNA: TGTGCCAGCAGCCCGATGGAGCGGACAGGGGGGGAAGGCTACACCTTC. It specifies CASSPMERTGGEGYTF.

The J gene is TRBJ2-4, the V gene TRBV6-5, with 8 positions matching TRBD1. Trimming cost V 4 bases and J 2 bases; bases outside gene matches: 4. The CDR3 has 15 amino acids. Germline values: CDR1 MNHEY, CDR2 SVGAGI. CDR3 in amino acids: CASSSAGGPKNIQYF. CDR3 DNA: TGTGCCAGCAGTTCGGCAGGGGGCCCCAAAAACATTCAGTACTTC.

This clone was found a few times. The chain has TRBV10-3 and TRBJ1-1, with no clear D. CDR3 length: 14 residues. Trimming took 0 bases from V and 1 from J, leaving 6 bases between them. The V gene's germline CDR1 is ENHRY and CDR2 SYGVKD. DNA for the CDR3: TGTGCCATCAGTGAGTCGATAGCGAACACTGAAGCTTTCTTT. Translated, it gives CAISESIANTEAFF.

This sequence joins TRBV6-6 and TRBJ1-1, with TRBD1 as a possible D gene (5 bases). Germline V gives CDR1 MNHNY, CDR2 SVGAGI (reference sequence). Between the trimmed V and J ends, which lost 7 bases and 6 bases, there was a span of 18 bases. The CDR3 is 14 amino acids. Here the CDR3 reads CASTWGGERAEAFF. The CDR3 nucleotides read TGTGCCAGCACTTGGGGGGGGGAGAGGGCTGAAGCTTTCTTT.

This CDR3 reads CASSPGTIGGQPQHF. For the CDR3, the DNA is TGTGCCAGCAGCCCCGGGACAATAGGAGGTCAGCCCCAGCATTTT. V and J are TRBV6-5 and TRBJ1-5; D is possibly TRBD1 (6 bases). Trimming cost V 6 bases and J 6 bases, with 18 bases left between them. The germline gives CDR1 MNHEY, CDR2 SVGAGI. CDR3 length equals 15 residues.

V and J are TRBV28 and TRBJ2-7; no clear D. The germline V gene has CDR1 MDHEN and CDR2 SYDVKM. Trimming took off 7 bases at V and 0 bases at J, with 13 bases between the two ends. The CDR3 has 14 amino acids. CDR3 residues: CASTSLPSSYEQYF. In DNA form, the CDR3 reads TGTGCCAGCACCTCTCTTCCCAGCTCCTACGAGCAGTACTTC.

This clone was observed a few times. The chain has TRBV4-1 and TRBJ2-7; TRBD1 aligns across 10 bases. V shed 4 bases and J 7 bases; nucleotides not matched to a gene: 7. CDR3 size: 14 residues. CDR1 is MGHRA, CDR2 YSYEKL, per germline. As DNA, the CDR3 is TGCGCCAGCAGCCCCTGGGACAGGGGTGAAGAGCAGTACTTC. Residues: CASSPWDRGEEQYF.

The table lists this clone with a few counts. V gene TRBV28 combines with J gene TRBJ1-4, with TRBD1 matching over 8 bases. Trimming took 6 bases from V and 11 from J; bases not matched to a gene: 8. CDR3 size: 13 residues. Germline CDR1 and CDR2: MDHEN and SYDVKM. The CDR3, as DNA: TGTGCCAGCAGCCGCGGACAGGGAGGGAAACTGTTTTTT. This gives the protein CASSRGQGGKLFF.

The J gene is TRBJ2-2, the V gene TRBV9; 15 nucleotides agree with TRBD2. Germline V gene lookup returns CDR1 SGDLS and CDR2 YYNGEE. The CDR3 covers 17 residues. V shed 5 bases and J 7 bases; nucleotides not matched to a gene: 9. CDR3 DNA sequence: TGTGCCAGCAGTTCTAGGACTAGCGGGGGGGCCGGCGGGGAGCTGTTTTTT. Translating gives CASSSRTSGGAGGELFF.

J is TRBJ1-2 and V is TRBV9; 7 bases match TRBD1. Germline lookup yields CDR1 SGDLS and CDR2 YYNGEE. V trimming: 0 bases; J trimming: 4 bases; junction bases outside the gene matches: 3. The CDR3 is 14 amino acids. The CDR3 reads CASSVGQGGYGYTF. DNA of the CDR3: TGTGCCAGCAGCGTAGGGCAGGGGGGCTATGGCTACACCTTC.

The V and J genes are TRBV30 and TRBJ1-5; 7 bases are shared with TRBD1. The CDR3 is 16 residues long. CDR1 and CDR2 from the germline V gene are GTSNPN and SVGIG (reference sequence). J gave up 2 bases and V 4 bases, and 11 bases lay outside the gene matches. CDR3 in DNA: TGTGCCTGGACCTCCCACCAGGGGGGTCGCAATCAGCCCCAGCATTTT. Translated: CAWTSHQGGRNQPQHF.

The CDR3 spells CASSYQAGGPAEQYF. CDR3 nucleotides: TGTGCCAGCAGTTATCAGGCGGGGGGGCCGGCTGAGCAGTACTTC. The chain joins TRBV6-6 to TRBJ2-5; TRBD2 aligns across 9 bases. J was trimmed by 11 bases and V by 3 bases; bases with no gene match: 13. CDR1 MNHNY and CDR2 SVGAGI come from the germline V gene (reference sequence). This CDR3 has 15 amino acids.

This rearrangement joins TRBV9 to TRBJ1-5, with D possibly being TRBD1 (6 bases). The CDR3 contains 13 residues. V was pared by 4 bases and J by 4 bases, with 9 bases between. Germline CDR1 is SGDLS and CDR2 is YYNGEE. In DNA, the CDR3 is TGTGCCAGCAGCCCACAGGGAAATCAGCCCCAGCATTTT. It specifies CASSPQGNQPQHF.

This chain links TRBV10-2 with TRBJ2-7, with D unclear. The ends were cut back, 4 bases at V and 0 bases at J, with 7 bases in the middle. Per germline, CDR1 WSHSY and CDR2 SAAADI. The CDR3 is made up of 13 amino acids. CDR3 nucleotides: TGCGCCAGCAGTGGCCTGAGCTCCTACGAGCAGTACTTC. Translating gives CASSGLSSYEQYF.

This clone came up once. V is TRBV30 and J is TRBJ2-5; 9 positions match TRBD2. CDR3 size: 15 residues. Germline V gene lookup returns CDR1 GTSNPN and CDR2 SVGIG (reference sequence). J gave up 9 bases and V 2 bases, and 13 bases lay outside the gene matches. CDR3 loop: CAWSLSGGDPGSQYF. In nucleotides, the CDR3 is TGTGCCTGGAGTCTTAGCGGGGGCGACCCCGGGTCCCAGTACTTC.

The rearrangement links TRBV7-2 to TRBJ1-1; TRBD1 matches at 9 bases. This CDR3 is 15 amino acids long. V shed 2 bases, J shed 6 bases, and the junction held 7 bases outside the gene matches. Looked up from germline, CDR1 is SGHTA and CDR2 is FQGNSA. The CDR3 nucleotides read TGTGCCAGCAGCTTAACGGGACAGGGTAAACCTGAAGCTTTCTTT. Translated, it gives CASSLTGQGKPEAFF.

V and J are TRBV18 and TRBJ1-4; D call uncertain. This CDR3 spans 17 amino acids. V was clipped by 0 bases and J by 0 bases, with 11 bases between them. Germline CDR1 reads KGHSH; CDR2 reads LQKENI. In DNA form, the CDR3 reads TGTGCCAGCTCACCACCGATGGGCGGGACAACTAATGAAAAACTGTTTTTT. Protein sequence: CASSPPMGGTTNEKLFF.